Below, 30 T cell receptor beta chains from the same sample are listed, as sequenced in a study of T cell responses to AZD1222 COVID-19 vaccine. Assay used: immunoSEQ multiplex PCR; TCRdb lists only in-frame clones, some missing. The sample includes fewer than 150,000 clones, around 87% of them seen just once. The input for sequencing was peripheral blood, taken on day 0 of AZD1222 vaccination. These receptors came from an adult in good health.

The chain combines TRBV9 with TRBJ2-7, with 8 nucleotides matching TRBD1. Germline assignment: CDR1 SGDLS and CDR2 YYNGEE. The CDR3 covers 19 residues. V dropped 3 bases and J dropped 2; count of bases not matched to a gene: 19. This chain's CDR3 is CASSDLGDRLLPRPYEQYF. The CDR3 nucleotides read TGTGCCAGCAGCGACCTTGGGGACAGGCTTCTACCCCGTCCCTACGAGCAGTACTTC.

This clone was seen only once. The J gene is TRBJ2-6, the V gene TRBV9; 11 bases agree with TRBD2. The junction had 8 bases not matched to a gene; V was cut back by 0 bases and J by 0 bases. The CDR3 covers 20 residues. Germline CDR1 SGDLS, CDR2 YYNGEE. This CDR3 is CASSVGLAGGSSSGANVLTF. For the CDR3, the DNA is TGTGCCAGCAGCGTAGGGCTAGCGGGGGGTTCAAGCTCTGGGGCCAACGTCCTGACTTTC.

The chain has TRBV6-5 and TRBJ2-7; D tentatively reads TRBD1 or TRBD2 (6 bases each). Germline V lookup: CDR1 MNHEY, CDR2 SVGAGI. V dropped 7 bases and J dropped 6 bases, with 22 bases sitting between them. The CDR3 runs to 15 residues. The CDR3 is CASNSHGGLTGEQYF. The DNA of the CDR3 is TGTGCCAGCAACTCCCACGGGGGCCTAACGGGCGAGCAGTACTTC.

The V call is TRBV6-2 or TRBV6-3, the J call TRBJ2-7; D not certain. This CDR3 has 14 amino acids. Germline V gene sequence: CDR1 MNHEY, CDR2 SVGEGT. Trimming shortened V by 6 bases and J by 4 bases, and 16 bases separated the two germline ends. Written as DNA, the CDR3 is TGTGCCAGCAGCCGTGTGTCGTTCCTGTACGAGCAGTACTTC. Protein product: CASSRVSFLYEQYF.

This chain links TRBV18 with TRBJ1-1; possible D gene TRBD1, 5 bases. The V end was cut by 7 bases, the J end by 4 bases, with 7 bases between. This CDR3 is built from 11 residues. The V gene's germline CDR1 is KGHSH and CDR2 LQKENI. The CDR3 loop reads CASFGGTEAFF. The CDR3 coding sequence is TGTGCCAGCTTCGGGGGCACTGAAGCTTTCTTT.

The count of this clone is one. This rearrangement joins TRBV5-1 to TRBJ2-7; either TRBD1 or TRBD2 may fit D (6 bases each). Germline lookup yields CDR1 SGHRS and CDR2 YFSETQ. Trimming removed 5 bases from V and 2 bases from J, with 11 bases in between. The CDR3 runs to 13 residues. CDR3 coding DNA: TGCGCCAGCAGTGGGGGGCCGCCCTACGAGCAGTACTTC. Translating gives CASSGGPPYEQYF.

The chain recombines TRBV7-2 with TRBJ1-3; 8 nucleotides align to TRBD1. CDR3 size: 17 residues. The V and J ends lost 0 bases and 0 bases, in that order; junction bases with no gene match: 4. CDR1 SGHTA and CDR2 FQGNSA come from the germline V gene. Here the CDR3 reads CASSLAVDRGSGNTIYF. CDR3 sequence (DNA): TGTGCCAGCAGCTTAGCCGTAGACAGGGGCTCTGGAAACACCATATATTTT.

The chain recombines TRBV7-2 with TRBJ1-1, with TRBD1 as a possible D gene (6 bases). Germline assignment: CDR1 SGHTA and CDR2 FQGNSA. Trimming cost V 4 bases and J 6 bases, with 18 bases left between them. CDR3 length: 15 amino acids. CDR3 nucleotide sequence: TGTGCCAGCAGCTATCGAGGGACACCCATACCTGAAGCTTTCTTT. Protein: CASSYRGTPIPEAFF.

The V call is TRBV18, the J call TRBJ2-2; TRBD1 is a possible D gene (6 bases). Germline CDR1 reads KGHSH; CDR2 reads LQKENI. This CDR3 has 14 residues. The V end lost 5 bases, the J end lost 5 bases, and 12 bases lay between the germline ends. This chain's CDR3 is CASSVQGQTGELFF. DNA of the CDR3: TGTGCCAGCTCAGTACAGGGACAAACCGGGGAGCTGTTTTTT.

This clone was found a few times. This chain connects TRBV5-6 to TRBJ1-2; D is perhaps TRBD1 (6 bases). With 1 base removed from V and 5 bases from J, the gap between germline ends came to 15 bases. In germline, CDR1 is SGHDT, CDR2 YYEEEE. The CDR3 totals 15 residues. The CDR3 coding sequence is TGTGCCAGCAGCTTGCAGGGGATCGAGGGATATGGCTACACCTTC. Translated, it gives CASSLQGIEGYGYTF. Supplemented by reference TRBV5-6 and TRBJ1-2, the full variable domain reads DAGVTQSPTHLIKTRGQQVTLRCSPKSGHDTVSWYQQALGQGPQFIFQYYEEEERQRGNFPDRFSGHQFPNYSSELNVNALLLGDSALYLCASSLQGIEGYGYTFGSGTRLTVV.

This chain uses TRBV5-4 with TRBJ1-2, with a tentative D call TRBD1 (6 bases). V was clipped by 5 bases and J by 5 bases, with 19 bases between them. The CDR3 runs 15 residues. The germline gives CDR1 SGHNT, CDR2 YYREEE (reference sequence). This chain's CDR3 is CASRDPTGDLYGYTF. The CDR3 nucleotides read TGTGCCAGCAGGGACCCGACAGGAGACTTATATGGCTACACCTTC. The full variable domain, its missing parts supplied by reference TRBV5-4 and TRBJ1-2, is ETGVTQSPTHLIKTRGQQVTLRCSSQSGHNTVSWYQQALGQGPQFIFQYYREEENGRGNFPPRFSGLQFPNYSSELNVNALELDDSALYLCASRDPTGDLYGYTFGSGTRLTVV.

The chain recombines TRBV7-3 with TRBJ2-7; 8 positions match TRBD2. CDR1 and CDR2 (germline): SGHTA, FQGTGA. The CDR3 is made up of 14 amino acids. V shed 3 bases, J shed 1 base, and the junction held 2 bases outside the gene matches. CDR3 loop: CASSFSGGSYEQYF. CDR3 nucleotides: TGTGCCAGCAGCTTTTCGGGGGGGTCCTACGAGCAGTACTTC.

This clone was detected only once. The J gene is TRBJ2-5, the V gene TRBV7-7, with 7 bases identical to TRBD1. The CDR3 runs to 15 residues. V was pared by 1 base and J by 5 bases, with 7 bases of the junction left unmatched. The germline gives CDR1 SSHAT, CDR2 FNYEAQ (reference sequence). The CDR3 protein is CASSLGGQIGETQYF. The DNA of the CDR3 is TGTGCCAGCAGCTTAGGGGGACAGATAGGGGAGACCCAGTACTTC.

The rearrangement links TRBV7-9 to TRBJ2-1; D is unclear. The CDR3 has 12 amino acids. V lost 5 bases and J lost 5, with 7 bases in between. CDR1 SEHNR and CDR2 FQNEAQ come from the germline V gene (reference sequence). In DNA form, the CDR3 reads TGTGCCAGCAGCCAGACCAACAATGAGCAGTTCTTC. This encodes CASSQTNNEQFF.

About this clone itself: Other DNA sequences in this specimen translate into the identical CDR3. V and J are TRBV19 and TRBJ2-7; D unresolved. The CDR3 spans 14 residues. Germline loops: CDR1 LNHDA, CDR2 SQIVND (reference sequence). Trimming took 1 base from V and 0 from J, leaving 7 bases between them. CDR3 residues: CASSIGGSSYEQYF. CDR3 sequence (DNA): TGTGCCAGTAGTATAGGCGGCAGCTCCTACGAGCAGTACTTC. Full variable domain (missing parts from reference TRBV19 and TRBJ2-7): DGGITQSPKYLFRKEGQNVTLSCEQNLNHDAMYWYRQDPGQGLRLIYYSQIVNDFQKGDIAEGYSVSREKKESFPLTVTSAQKNPTAFYLCASSIGGSSYEQYFGPGTRLTVT.

The chain links TRBV6-5 to TRBJ1-3, with D hard to call. V lost 7 bases and J lost 4, with 8 bases in between. The CDR3 has 12 amino acids. The germline V gene encodes CDR1 MNHEY and CDR2 SVGAGI. The CDR3: CASTAAGNTIYF. Written as DNA, the CDR3 is TGTGCCAGCACCGCAGCGGGAAACACCATATATTTT.

The rearrangement uses TRBV7-8 and TRBJ1-4; no reliable D call. This CDR3 contains 15 residues. Deletions cut 1 base from V and 2 bases from J, with 8 bases between. The germline V gene has CDR1 SGHVS and CDR2 FQNEAQ. The CDR3 sequence: CASSLGLGTNEKLFF. The CDR3 coding sequence is TGTGCCAGCAGCTTAGGTCTAGGGACTAATGAAAAACTGTTTTTT.

For the CDR3, the DNA is TGTGCCAGCAGTGAAGCTGGGACAGGGGGCCGCCCGGGGGCTTTCTTT. Residues: CASSEAGTGGRPGAFF. V is TRBV6-1 and J is TRBJ1-1, with 12 bases fitting TRBD1. Germline loops: CDR1 MNHNS, CDR2 SASEGT. This CDR3 has 16 residues. V was pared by 0 bases and J by 11 bases, with 10 bases of the junction left unmatched.

The rearrangement uses TRBV11-2 and TRBJ2-1; 11 bases are a match to TRBD2. The CDR3 extends over 15 amino acids. With 2 bases clipped from V and 8 bases from J, the junction kept 5 bases outside the gene matches. Germline CDR1 SGHAT, CDR2 FQNNGV. The CDR3 is CASSLRLAGTDEQFF. As DNA, the CDR3 is TGTGCCAGCAGCTTACGACTAGCGGGGACGGATGAGCAGTTCTTC.

The genes are TRBV30 and TRBJ1-2; tentative D call: TRBD1 (5 bases). The CDR3 spans 11 residues. In germline, CDR1 is GTSNPN, CDR2 SVGIG (reference sequence). CDR3: CAHPGGGGYTF. CDR3 in DNA: TGTGCTCATCCCGGGGGGGGTGGCTACACCTTC. Full variable domain (remainder filled in from reference TRBV30 and TRBJ1-2): SQTIHQWPATLVQPVGSPLSLECTVEGTSNPNLYWYRQAAGRGLQLLFYSVGIGQISSEVPQNLSASRPQDRQFILSSKKLLLSDSGFYLCAHPGGGGYTFGSGTRLTVV.

The chain recombines TRBV7-8 with TRBJ1-5; D might be TRBD1 (6 bases). The germline gives CDR1 SGHVS, CDR2 FQNEAQ. Trimming cost V 1 base and J 0 bases, with 13 bases left between them. This CDR3 region has 17 residues. The CDR3 sequence is CASSLGGTLHSNQPQHF. As DNA, the CDR3 is TGTGCCAGCAGCTTAGGCGGGACACTCCATAGCAATCAGCCCCAGCATTTT.

This clone has only one observation. J is TRBJ1-6 and V is TRBV3-1 (or the pseudogene TRBV3-2), with 7 nucleotides matching TRBD1. Trimming took 3 bases from V and 8 from J; bases not matched to a gene: 7. The CDR3 runs 15 residues. The germline CDR1 and CDR2 sequences are LGHDT and YNNKEL (reference sequence). CDR3 bases: TGTGCCAGCAGCCAGGCTTGGACAGGCGATTCACCCCTCCACTTT. Protein sequence: CASSQAWTGDSPLHF.

This rearrangement joins TRBV6-1 to TRBJ2-3, with 7 bases lining up with TRBD2. The length of the CDR3 is 14 residues. The germline gives CDR1 MNHNS, CDR2 SASEGT. Trimming removed 3 bases from V and 4 bases from J; junction bases left unmatched: 4. The CDR3 spells CASSDGRGSDTQYF. In DNA form, the CDR3 reads TGTGCCAGCAGTGATGGGAGGGGATCAGATACGCAGTATTTT.

This clone showed up just once. This chain uses TRBV18 with TRBJ1-3; TRBD1 might be the D (5 bases). The CDR3 covers 19 residues. In germline, CDR1 is KGHSH, CDR2 LQKENI. Trimming took off 2 bases at V and 2 bases at J, with 22 bases between the two ends. The CDR3, as DNA: TGTGCCAGCTCACCAGGGTTTTCGGAGGCAGGGAGGCCTGGAAACACCATATATTTT. This encodes CASSPGFSEAGRPGNTIYF. Together with reference TRBV18 and TRBJ1-3, the CDR3 gives the full variable domain: NAGVMQNPRHLVRRRGQEARLRCSPMKGHSHVYWYRQLPEEGLKFMVYLQKENIIDESGMPKERFSAEFPKEGPSILRIQQVVRGDSAAYFCASSPGFSEAGRPGNTIYFGEGSWLTVV.

This clone was picked up a small number of times. The chain couples TRBV12-3 or TRBV12-4 to TRBJ1-4; D is perhaps TRBD1 (6 bases). This CDR3 is built from 13 residues. The germline V and J ends were trimmed by 6 bases and 14 bases, with 19 bases remaining between them. CDR3 DNA: TGTGCCAGCAGCGAGACAGGAATTCGTTGGCTGTTTTTT. It codes for CASSETGIRWLFF.

The rearrangement uses TRBV19 and TRBJ2-1; 10 positions match TRBD1. The CDR3 totals 16 residues. V trimming: 4 bases; J trimming: 4 bases; junction bases outside the gene matches: 7. In germline, CDR1 is LNHDA, CDR2 SQIVND (reference sequence). The CDR3 bases are TGTGCCAGTAGTAGCCGGGACAGGGGTTCTTACAATGAGCAGTTCTTC. This encodes CASSSRDRGSYNEQFF.

The V and J genes are TRBV30 and TRBJ1-3; a weak D match, TRBD1 (5 bases). Trimming took 8 bases from V and 0 from J, leaving 11 bases between them. The germline CDR1 and CDR2 sequences are GTSNPN and SVGIG (reference sequence). The CDR3 is made up of 13 amino acids. The CDR3 region is CAHSTGSGNTIYF. CDR3 sequence (DNA): TGTGCCCATTCAACAGGCTCTGGAAACACCATATATTTT.

V is TRBV30 and J is TRBJ2-7; D tentatively reads TRBD1 or TRBD2 (6 bases each). Germline values: CDR1 GTSNPN, CDR2 SVGIG (reference sequence). Deletions cut 3 bases from V and 3 bases from J, with 12 bases between. CDR3 size: 13 residues. This CDR3 reads CAWSAGHFYEQYF. CDR3 sequence (DNA): TGTGCCTGGAGCGCGGGACATTTCTACGAGCAGTACTTC. The variable domain in full, completed from reference TRBV30 and TRBJ2-7, reads SQTIHQWPATLVQPVGSPLSLECTVEGTSNPNLYWYRQAAGRGLQLLFYSVGIGQISSEVPQNLSASRPQDRQFILSSKKLLLSDSGFYLCAWSAGHFYEQYFGPGTRLTVT.

The V and J genes are TRBV27 and TRBJ1-2; D remains unclear. Trimming removed 5 bases at V and 5 bases at J, with 12 bases between. This CDR3 has 13 amino acids. CDR1 is MNHEY, CDR2 SMNVEV, per germline (reference sequence). Here the CDR3 DNA reads TGTGCCAGCAGTCAAAGCGGGGTTTATGGCTACACCTTC. Protein: CASSQSGVYGYTF.

The CDR3 reads CASSPGTFNYGYTF. The CDR3 nucleotides read TGTGCCAGCAGCCCCGGGACATTTAACTATGGCTACACCTTC. This sequence joins TRBV5-6 and TRBJ1-2; possibly TRBD1 for D (6 bases). There are 14 residues in the CDR3. The germline gives CDR1 SGHDT, CDR2 YYEEEE. V lost 4 bases and J lost 1, with 11 bases in between.